These 10 T cell receptor beta chains originate from one sample sequenced in a study of T cell responses to AZD1222 COVID-19 vaccine. Clones were sequenced by immunoSEQ multiplex PCR, and TCRdb holds only the in-frame ones, with some missing. The data show around 80,000 clones, more than 85% seen once. Sample: peripheral blood, taken on day 0 of AZD1222 vaccination. The source is an adult in good health.

The chain carries TRBV7-2 and TRBJ1-5, with 9 positions matching TRBD1. The V and J ends lost 3 bases and 4 bases, in that order; junction bases with no gene match: 4. CDR1 and CDR2 (germline): SGHTA, FQGNSA. This CDR3 region has 15 residues. The CDR3 region is CASSLAGQGNQPQHF. CDR3 bases: TGTGCCAGCAGCTTGGCGGGACAGGGAAATCAGCCCCAGCATTTT.

The chain joins TRBV28 to TRBJ1-2, with D perhaps matching TRBD1 (5 bases). V was pared by 2 bases and J by 13 bases, with 14 bases between. Germline values: CDR1 MDHEN, CDR2 SYDVKM. The CDR3 length is 12 residues. CDR3 in DNA: TGTGCCAGCAGTTTAAAAAGAGGGGACTGCACCTTC. Translated: CASSLKRGDCTF.

The chain links TRBV5-1 to TRBJ1-4, with a tentative D call TRBD1 (5 bases). V lost 0 bases and J lost 3, with 9 bases in between. The CDR3 extends over 15 amino acids. Germline lookup yields CDR1 SGHRS and CDR2 YFSETQ. CDR3 sequence (DNA): TGCGCCAGCAGCTTGGTGGGGCGGGCTAATGAAAAACTGTTTTTT. It translates to CASSLVGRANEKLFF.

This chain links TRBV5-6 with TRBJ1-1; the D is unclear. The CDR3 runs to 14 residues. Germline V gene sequence: CDR1 SGHDT, CDR2 YYEEEE. The V end was cut by 0 bases, the J end by 0 bases, with 6 bases between. The CDR3 DNA is TGTGCCAGCAGCTTGGTAGGAGTGAACACTGAAGCTTTCTTT. Protein sequence: CASSLVGVNTEAFF.

The table lists this clone with a count of one. V and J are TRBV7-2 and TRBJ2-7; tentatively, D is TRBD1 (6 bases). Germline assignment: CDR1 SGHTA and CDR2 FQGNSA. Trimming pared 3 bases from V and 0 bases from J, leaving 12 bases between. The length of the CDR3 is 15 residues. The CDR3 DNA reads TGTGCCAGCAGCTTGGGGCCAGGGGACTCCTACGAGCAGTACTTC. It specifies CASSLGPGDSYEQYF.

V and J are TRBV9 and TRBJ2-5; D tentatively fits TRBD1 or TRBD2 (6 bases each). The CDR3 totals 18 residues. Germline V gene lookup returns CDR1 SGDLS and CDR2 YYNGEE. The V and J ends lost 0 bases and 7 bases respectively, with 25 bases between them. The CDR3 nucleotides read TGTGCCAGCAGCGTAGGACAAGGGGGGACCAACTCCCTCCGGACCCAGTACTTC. Translating it yields CASSVGQGGTNSLRTQYF.

The chain combines TRBV30 with TRBJ1-2; 8 bases align to TRBD1. Unmatched junction bases numbered 10, after V lost 2 bases and J lost 8 bases. Germline V gene lookup returns CDR1 GTSNPN and CDR2 SVGIG (reference sequence). The CDR3 loop spans 14 amino acids. CDR3 DNA sequence: TGTGCCTGGAGTATGGGGGACAGGTCTGGCGGCTACACCTTC. It codes for CAWSMGDRSGGYTF.

The chain joins TRBV28 to TRBJ2-7; unclear D gene. CDR1 is MDHEN, CDR2 SYDVKM, per germline. CDR3 size: 15 residues. V dropped 3 bases and J dropped 3 bases, with 15 bases sitting between them. The CDR3 loop reads CASSLQPHPRYEQYF. As DNA, the CDR3 is TGTGCCAGCAGTTTGCAGCCACATCCACGCTACGAGCAGTACTTC.

This chain uses TRBV3-1 (or the pseudogene TRBV3-2) with TRBJ1-2; D unclear. The CDR3 covers 14 residues. Trimming cost V 3 bases and J 8 bases, with 16 bases left between them. Germline lookup yields CDR1 LGHDT and CDR2 YNNKEL (reference sequence). The CDR3 sequence is CASSQTAEPRGYTF. The CDR3 DNA reads as TGTGCCAGCAGCCAGACGGCAGAGCCGAGGGGCTACACCTTC.

V gene TRBV5-1 combines with J gene TRBJ1-3; 7 bases match TRBD1. After removal of 5 bases from V and 4 bases from J, the junction contained 12 bases not matched to a gene. Germline CDR1 SGHRS, CDR2 YFSETQ. This CDR3 is built from 16 residues. The CDR3 bases are TGCGCCAGCAGTTTTGCGACAGGGCGAATCGGAAACACCATATATTTT. Encoded protein: CASSFATGRIGNTIYF.